The present entry profiles one T cell receptor beta chain with its context. Amplification yielded TCR beta CDR3 regions, with RNA transcripts as the source. During a first-round RT-PCR of the TCR CDR3, the HTBI primer set was used. TCRdb fed the multiplex PCR reads into MiXCR, producing one record per CDR3 protein. Seen here are some 740,000 distinct CDR3 sequences, 12% to 15% observed once, and the top ten hold about a tenth. Graves' hyperthyroidism qualified as stable when ophthalmopathy did not progress within 18 months. Uncontrolled infection, other autoimmune disease, pregnancy or lactation excluded patients. The PBMCs had their origin in roughly 9.4 ml of fresh peripheral blood. This sample is drawn from a study of T cells in Graves' hyperthyroidism and ophthalmopathy. Study overall: Peripheral blood sampling occurred at initial diagnosis, before any treatment.

The sample was blood. The receptor comes from a woman younger than 35 with Graves' hyperthyroidism.

CDR3 bases: TGTGCCAGCAGCGTAGGGGTAGCGGGAGTCCATTCTTGGCAGTTCTTC. It yields the protein CASSVGVAGVHSWQFF. The chain recombines TRBV9 with TRBJ2-1; 9 nucleotides align to TRBD2. The CDR3 runs to 16 residues. Germline loops: CDR1 SGDLS, CDR2 YYNGEE. V was pared by 0 bases and J by 12 bases, with 13 bases of the junction left unmatched.